The clone carrying this TCR beta chain was counted a few times. The antigen is undetermined. This record comes from a study of T-cell reconstitution after alpha-beta-depleted transplantation in children. The authors prepared the TCRbeta library with unique molecular identifiers. Via MiXCR, TCRdb re-called the PCR reads, giving one row per CDR3 protein. The sample shows just over 950,000 distinct CDR3 sequences, roughly 29% of them seen only once. Notes on the study in general: For some patients, TCRbeta diversity was high at day 60 because of recipient T cells and thymic progenitors that survived. Several hundred expanded graft clones reportedly supplied alpha-beta T cells about two months after transplant.

CDR1 SSHAT and CDR2 FNYEAQ come from the germline V gene (reference sequence). Trimming took off 3 bases at V and 2 bases at J, with 11 bases between the two ends. This CDR3 has 15 amino acids. The chain couples TRBV7-7 to TRBJ2-1; possible D gene TRBD2, 6 bases. Material: PBMCs, mostly from graft donor cells, obtained 360 days after TCRalphabeta/CD19-depleted stem cell transplant. The sequence came from a boy younger than two who had a stem cell transplant for SCID, so the T cells may come from the graft donor. The chain's CDR3 is CASSLGGSAYNEQFF. Here the CDR3 DNA reads TGTGCCAGCAGCTTGGGAGGTAGCGCCTACAATGAGCAGTTCTTC.